This TCR beta chain was found in a study of T cells in Graves' hyperthyroidism and ophthalmopathy. Amplification yielded TCR beta CDR3 regions, with RNA transcripts as the source. When the TCR CDR3 underwent first-round RT-PCR, the HTBI primer set was used. One entry per CDR3 protein, called by TCRdb with MiXCR from the multiplex PCR reads. The sample holds under 700,000 distinct CDR3 sequences, 15% to 20% seen once. A note on this clonotype: One end of the junction fails to match germline, which may point to a read error.

The sequence was obtained from a woman under 30 with Graves' hyperthyroidism. Sequences were obtained from blood.

As DNA, the CDR3 is TGTGCCATCAGTTTATCAGGCGAAGAAGCTTTCTTT. Amino acid sequence: CAISLSGEEAFF. The genes are TRBV28 and TRBJ1-1, with no clear D. The CDR3 spans 12 residues. Per the germline V gene, CDR1 is MDHEN and CDR2 is SYDVKM.